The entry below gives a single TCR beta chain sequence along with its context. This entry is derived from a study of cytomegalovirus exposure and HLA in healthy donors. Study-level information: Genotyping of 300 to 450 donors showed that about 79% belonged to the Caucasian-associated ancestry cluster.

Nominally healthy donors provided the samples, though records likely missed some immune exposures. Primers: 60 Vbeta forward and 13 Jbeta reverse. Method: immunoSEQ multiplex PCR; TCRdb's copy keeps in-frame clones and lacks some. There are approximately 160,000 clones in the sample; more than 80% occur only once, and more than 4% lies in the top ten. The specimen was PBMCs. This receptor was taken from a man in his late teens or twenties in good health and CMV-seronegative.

CDR3 sequence: CASSRGGRLTGQYF. The CDR3 coding sequence is TGTGCCAGCAGCAGAGGGGGTCGACTTACGGGGCAGTACTTC. The V gene is TRBV14, the J gene TRBJ2-7; tentatively, D is TRBD1 (6 bases). The germline gives CDR1 SGHDN, CDR2 FVKESK. The CDR3 has 14 amino acids. V gave up 5 bases and J gave up 9 bases, with 20 bases separating them.